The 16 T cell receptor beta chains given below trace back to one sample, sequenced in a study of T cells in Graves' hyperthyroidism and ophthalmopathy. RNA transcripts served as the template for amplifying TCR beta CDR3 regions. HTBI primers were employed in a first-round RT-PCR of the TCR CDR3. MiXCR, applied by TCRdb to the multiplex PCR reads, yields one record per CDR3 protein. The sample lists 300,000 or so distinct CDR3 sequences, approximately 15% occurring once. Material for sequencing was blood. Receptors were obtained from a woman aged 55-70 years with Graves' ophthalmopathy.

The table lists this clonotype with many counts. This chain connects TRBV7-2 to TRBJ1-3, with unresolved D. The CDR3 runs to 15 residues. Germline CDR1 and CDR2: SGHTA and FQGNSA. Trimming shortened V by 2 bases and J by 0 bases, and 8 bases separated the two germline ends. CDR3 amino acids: CASSLSARSGNTIYF. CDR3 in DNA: TGTGCCAGCAGCTTAAGCGCCCGCTCTGGAAACACCATATATTTT.

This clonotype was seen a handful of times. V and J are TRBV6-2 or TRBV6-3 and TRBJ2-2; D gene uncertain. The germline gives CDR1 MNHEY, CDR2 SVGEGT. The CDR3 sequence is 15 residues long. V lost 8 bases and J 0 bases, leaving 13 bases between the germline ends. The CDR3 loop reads CASHRTGANTGELFF. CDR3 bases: TGTGCCAGCCACCGAACTGGGGCGAACACCGGGGAGCTGTTTTTT.

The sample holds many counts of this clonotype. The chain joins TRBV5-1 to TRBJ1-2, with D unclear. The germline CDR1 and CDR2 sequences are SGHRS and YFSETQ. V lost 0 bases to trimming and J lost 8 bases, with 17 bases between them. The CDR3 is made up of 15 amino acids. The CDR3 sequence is CASSLEVSLARGYTF. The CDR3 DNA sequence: TGCGCCAGCAGCTTGGAGGTCAGCCTTGCTAGGGGCTACACCTTC.

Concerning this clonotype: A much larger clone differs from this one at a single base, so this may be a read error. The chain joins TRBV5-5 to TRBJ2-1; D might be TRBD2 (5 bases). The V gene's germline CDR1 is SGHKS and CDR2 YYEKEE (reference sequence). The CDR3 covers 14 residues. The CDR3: CASSRGSFINEQLF. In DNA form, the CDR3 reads TGTGCCAGCAGCCGGGGTAGCTTTATCAATGAGCAGCTCTTC. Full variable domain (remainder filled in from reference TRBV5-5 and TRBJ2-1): DAGVTQSPTHLIKTRGQQVTLRCSPISGHKSVSWYQQVLGQGPQFIFQYYEKEERGRGNFPDRFSARQFPNYSSELNVNALLLGDSALYLCASSRGSFINEQLFGPGTRLTVL.

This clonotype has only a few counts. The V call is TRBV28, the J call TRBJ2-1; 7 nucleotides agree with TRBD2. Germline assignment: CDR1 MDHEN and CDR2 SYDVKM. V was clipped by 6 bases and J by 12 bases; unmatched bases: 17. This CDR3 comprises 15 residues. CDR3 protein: CASSDVAGDRLGQFF. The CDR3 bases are TGTGCCAGCAGCGATGTGGCGGGAGATAGGCTTGGGCAGTTCTTC.

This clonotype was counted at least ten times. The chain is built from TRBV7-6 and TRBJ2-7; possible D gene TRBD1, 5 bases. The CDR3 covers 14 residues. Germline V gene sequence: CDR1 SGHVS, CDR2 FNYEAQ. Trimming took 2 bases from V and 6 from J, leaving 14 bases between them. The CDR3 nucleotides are TGTGCCAGCAGCTTATCAGGGAAACAAGTCGAGCAGTACTTC. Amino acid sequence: CASSLSGKQVEQYF.

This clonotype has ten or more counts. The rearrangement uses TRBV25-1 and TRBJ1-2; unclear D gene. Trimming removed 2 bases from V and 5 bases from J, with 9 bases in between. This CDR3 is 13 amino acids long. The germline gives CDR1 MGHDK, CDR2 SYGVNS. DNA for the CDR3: TGTGCCAGCAGTGAAGTGGGAACGTATGGCTACACCTTC. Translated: CASSEVGTYGYTF.

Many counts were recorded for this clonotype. The CDR3 coding sequence is TGTGCCATCAGCGTAAGGGGGGATACGCAGTATTTT. Its protein product is CAISVRGDTQYF. The chain links TRBV10-3 to TRBJ2-3; D is possibly TRBD1 (6 bases). Looked up from germline, CDR1 is ENHRY and CDR2 is SYGVKD. V was trimmed by 6 bases and J by 6 bases, leaving 10 bases between them. The CDR3 has 12 amino acids.

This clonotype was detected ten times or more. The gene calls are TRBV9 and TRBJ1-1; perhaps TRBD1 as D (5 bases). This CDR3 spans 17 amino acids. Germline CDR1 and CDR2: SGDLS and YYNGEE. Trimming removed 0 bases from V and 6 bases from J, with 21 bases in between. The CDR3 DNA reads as TGTGCCAGCAGCGTAGGTGTGCCGGGGGGGTCATTCCCTGAAGCTTTCTTT. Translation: CASSVGVPGGSFPEAFF.

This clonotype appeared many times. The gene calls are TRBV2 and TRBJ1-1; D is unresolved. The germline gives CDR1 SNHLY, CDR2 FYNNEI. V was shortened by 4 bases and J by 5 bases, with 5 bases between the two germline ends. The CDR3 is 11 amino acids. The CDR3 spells CASSVRTEAFF. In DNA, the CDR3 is TGTGCCAGCAGTGTACGAACTGAAGCTTTCTTT.

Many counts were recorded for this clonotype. Here the CDR3 reads CASSLTPGAGPYEQYF. DNA for the CDR3: TGTGCCAGCAGCTTAACCCCAGGGGCAGGTCCTTACGAGCAGTACTTC. The rearrangement uses TRBV7-9 and TRBJ2-7, with D perhaps matching TRBD1 (6 bases). The V gene's germline CDR1 is SEHNR and CDR2 FQNEAQ (reference sequence). This CDR3 region has 16 residues. The V end lost 2 bases, the J end lost 4 bases, and 18 bases lay between the germline ends. Filled out from reference TRBV7-9 and TRBJ2-7, the complete variable domain reads DTGVSQNPRHKITKRGQNVTFRCDPISEHNRLYWYRQTLGQGPEFLTYFQNEAQLEKSRLLSDRFSAERPKGSFSTLEIQRTEQGDSAMYLCASSLTPGAGPYEQYFGPGTRLTVT.

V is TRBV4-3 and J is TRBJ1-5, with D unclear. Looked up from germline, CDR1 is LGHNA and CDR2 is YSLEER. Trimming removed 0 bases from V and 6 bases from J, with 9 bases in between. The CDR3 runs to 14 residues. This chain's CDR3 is CASSQDAWVQPQHF. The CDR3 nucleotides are TGCGCCAGCAGCCAAGATGCCTGGGTTCAGCCCCAGCATTTT.

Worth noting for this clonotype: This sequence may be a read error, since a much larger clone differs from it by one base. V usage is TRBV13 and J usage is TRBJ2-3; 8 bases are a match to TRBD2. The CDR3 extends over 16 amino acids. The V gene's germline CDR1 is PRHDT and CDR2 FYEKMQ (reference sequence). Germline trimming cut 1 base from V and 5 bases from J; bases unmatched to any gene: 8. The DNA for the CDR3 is TGTGCCAGCAGCTTAGACCATCTAGCGGGCAGAGATACGCAGTATTTT. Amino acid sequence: CASSLDHLAGRDTQYF.

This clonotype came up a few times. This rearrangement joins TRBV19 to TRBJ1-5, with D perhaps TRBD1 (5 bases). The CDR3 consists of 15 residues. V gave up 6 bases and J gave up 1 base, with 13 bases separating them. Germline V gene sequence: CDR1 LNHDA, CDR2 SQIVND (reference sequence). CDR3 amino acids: CASRVEGRSNQPQHF. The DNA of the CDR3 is TGTGCCAGTAGGGTGGAGGGGAGGAGCAATCAGCCCCAGCATTTT.

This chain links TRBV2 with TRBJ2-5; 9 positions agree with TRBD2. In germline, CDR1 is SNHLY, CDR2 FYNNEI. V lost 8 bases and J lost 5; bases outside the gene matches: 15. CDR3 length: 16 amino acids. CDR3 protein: CASRTGTRGRAETQYF. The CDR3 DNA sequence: TGTGCCAGCCGGACTGGAACGCGCGGGAGGGCGGAGACCCAGTACTTC.

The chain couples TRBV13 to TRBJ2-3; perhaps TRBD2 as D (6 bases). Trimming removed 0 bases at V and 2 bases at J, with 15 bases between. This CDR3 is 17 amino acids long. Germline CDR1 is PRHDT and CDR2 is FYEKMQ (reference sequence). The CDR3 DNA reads TGTGCCAGCAGCTTAGGGGTAGCGGCGACAACCACAGATACGCAGTATTTT. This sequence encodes CASSLGVAATTTDTQYF. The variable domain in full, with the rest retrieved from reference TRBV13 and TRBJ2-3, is AAGVIQSPRHLIKEKRETATLKCYPIPRHDTVYWYQQGPGQDPQFLISFYEKMQSDKGSIPDRFSAQQFSDYHSELNMSSLELGDSALYFCASSLGVAATTTDTQYFGPGTRLTVL.